These 2 T cell receptor beta chains were sequenced from one sample in a study of T cell responses to AZD1222 COVID-19 vaccine. Assay: immunoSEQ multiplex PCR; the TCRdb copy retains only in-frame clones and omits some. In the table there are about 110,000 clones, about 90% of which are singletons. The material sequenced was peripheral blood, taken on day 0 of AZD1222 vaccination. The receptors were gathered from an adult in good health.

This chain connects TRBV27 to TRBJ1-5; D possibly corresponds to TRBD1 (5 bases). CDR3 length: 15 residues. V dropped 5 bases and J dropped 0 bases, with 11 bases sitting between them. From germline, CDR1 is MNHEY and CDR2 SMNVEV (reference sequence). CDR3 amino acids: CASSRGAISNQPQHF. In DNA form, the CDR3 reads TGTGCCAGCAGTCGAGGGGCCATTAGCAATCAGCCCCAGCATTTT.

The V gene is TRBV19, the J gene TRBJ2-7; possibly TRBD1 or TRBD2 for D (5 bases each). Germline-derived CDR1 and CDR2 are LNHDA and SQIVND (reference sequence). The CDR3 length is 16 residues. Trimming took 5 bases from V and 0 from J, leaving 17 bases between them. The CDR3 sequence is CASSARGRLSSYEQYF. Here the CDR3 DNA reads TGTGCCAGTAGTGCGAGGGGTCGTCTCAGCTCCTACGAGCAGTACTTC.